This TCR beta chain was profiled in a study of cytomegalovirus exposure and HLA in healthy donors. Germline assignment: CDR1 MGHRA and CDR2 YSYEKL. This CDR3 is built from 16 residues. The V and J ends lost 1 base and 1 base respectively, with 10 bases between them. The PCR used 60 Vbeta and 13 Jbeta primers. The protocol was immunoSEQ multiplex PCR, while the TCRdb copy is restricted to in-frame clones and leaves out a portion. Here the sample spans roughly 120,000 clones, approximately 80% being singletons. This chain uses TRBV4-1 with TRBJ2-2; D may be TRBD1 (6 bases). This receptor was taken from a man aged 25 to 40 in good health and CMV-seropositive. Material for sequencing was PBMCs. CDR3 amino acids: CASSQVGDMNTGELFF. The DNA for the CDR3 is TGCGCCAGCAGCCAAGTCGGGGACATGAACACCGGGGAGCTGTTTTTT.